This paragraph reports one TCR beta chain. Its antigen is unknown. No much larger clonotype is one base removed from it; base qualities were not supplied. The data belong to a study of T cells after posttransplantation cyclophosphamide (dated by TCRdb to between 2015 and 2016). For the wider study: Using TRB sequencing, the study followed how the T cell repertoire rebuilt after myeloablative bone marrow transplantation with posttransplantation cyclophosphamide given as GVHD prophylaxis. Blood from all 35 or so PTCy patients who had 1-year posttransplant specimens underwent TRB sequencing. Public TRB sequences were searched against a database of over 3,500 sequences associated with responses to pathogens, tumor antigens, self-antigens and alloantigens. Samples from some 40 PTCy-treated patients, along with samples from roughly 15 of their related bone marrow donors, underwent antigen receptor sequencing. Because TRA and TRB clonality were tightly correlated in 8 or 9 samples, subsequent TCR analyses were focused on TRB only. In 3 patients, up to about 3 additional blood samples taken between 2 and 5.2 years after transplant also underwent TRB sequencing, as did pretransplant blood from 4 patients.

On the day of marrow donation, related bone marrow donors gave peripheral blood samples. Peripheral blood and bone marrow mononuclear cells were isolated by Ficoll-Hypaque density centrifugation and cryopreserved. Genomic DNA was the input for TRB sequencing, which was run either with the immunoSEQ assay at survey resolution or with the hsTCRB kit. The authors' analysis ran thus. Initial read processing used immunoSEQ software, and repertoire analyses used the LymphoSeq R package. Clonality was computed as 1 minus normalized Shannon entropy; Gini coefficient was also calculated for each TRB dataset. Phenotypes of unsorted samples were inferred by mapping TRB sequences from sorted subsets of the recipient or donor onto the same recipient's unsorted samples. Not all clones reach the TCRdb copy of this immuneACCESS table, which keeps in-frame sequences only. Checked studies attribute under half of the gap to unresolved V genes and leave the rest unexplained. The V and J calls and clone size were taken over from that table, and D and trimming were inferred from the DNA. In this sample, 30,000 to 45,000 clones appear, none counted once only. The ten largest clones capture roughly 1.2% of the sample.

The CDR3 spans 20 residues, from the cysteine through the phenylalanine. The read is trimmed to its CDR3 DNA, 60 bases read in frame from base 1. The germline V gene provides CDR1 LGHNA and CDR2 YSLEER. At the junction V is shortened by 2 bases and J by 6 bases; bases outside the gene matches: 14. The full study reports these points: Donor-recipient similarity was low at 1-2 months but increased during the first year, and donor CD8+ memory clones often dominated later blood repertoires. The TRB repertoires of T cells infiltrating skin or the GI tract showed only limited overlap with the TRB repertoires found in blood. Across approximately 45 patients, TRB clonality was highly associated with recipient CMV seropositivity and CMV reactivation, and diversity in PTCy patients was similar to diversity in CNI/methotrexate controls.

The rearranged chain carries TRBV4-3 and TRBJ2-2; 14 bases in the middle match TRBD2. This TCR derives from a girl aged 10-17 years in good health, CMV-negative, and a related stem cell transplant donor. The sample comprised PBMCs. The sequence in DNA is TGCGCCAGCAGCCAATTTCCCGGGACTAGCGGGAGTGTTATCTCCGGGGAGCTGTTTTTT. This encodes CASSQFPGTSGSVISGELFF.